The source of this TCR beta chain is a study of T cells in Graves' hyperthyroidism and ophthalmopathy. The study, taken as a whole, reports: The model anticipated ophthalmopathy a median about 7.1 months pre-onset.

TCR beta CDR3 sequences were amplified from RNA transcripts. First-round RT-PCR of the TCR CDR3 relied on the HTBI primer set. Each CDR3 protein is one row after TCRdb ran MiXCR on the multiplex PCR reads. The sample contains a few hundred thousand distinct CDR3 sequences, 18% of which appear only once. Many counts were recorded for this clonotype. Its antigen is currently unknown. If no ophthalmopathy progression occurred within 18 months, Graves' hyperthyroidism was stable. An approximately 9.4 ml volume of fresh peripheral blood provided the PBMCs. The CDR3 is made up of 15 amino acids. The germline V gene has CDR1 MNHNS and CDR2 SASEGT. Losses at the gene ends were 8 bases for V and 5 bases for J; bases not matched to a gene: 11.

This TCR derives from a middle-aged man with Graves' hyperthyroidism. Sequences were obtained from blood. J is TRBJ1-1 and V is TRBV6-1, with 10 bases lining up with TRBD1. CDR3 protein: CASRVRDRGFTEAFF. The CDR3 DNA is TGTGCCAGCCGTGTACGGGACAGGGGTTTTACTGAAGCTTTCTTT.